This record looks at one TCR beta chain sequence and its context. Trimming shortened V by 0 bases and J by 5 bases, and 8 bases separated the two germline ends. The CDR3 covers 13 residues. CDR1 and CDR2 (germline): LGHNA, YNFKEQ. The data originate from a study of blood T cell repertoires in COVID-19. Per the original methods: Quantification of nucleated cells was approximated via reference gene primer amplification. Libraries were prepared by immunoSEQ multiplex PCR; TCRdb keeps only in-frame clonotypes and omits some of them. D and trimming were read from the DNA, whereas the V and J calls and clone size are those reported in that table. The sample comprises around 97,000 clones, approximately 84% of which are singletons, and 13% rests with the top ten.

This chain joins TRBV4-2 and TRBJ2-7; D ambiguous. The receptor was isolated from a human donor in a cohort sampled during active or convalescent COVID-19. Sequenced input: peripheral blood. The CDR3 DNA is TGTGCCAGCAGCCAAGACGGTGTGGACGAGCAGTACTTC. Protein product: CASSQDGVDEQYF.